Listed here are 6 T cell receptor beta chains from one sample, sequenced in a study of cytomegalovirus exposure and HLA in healthy donors. The primer mix had 60 Vbeta and 13 Jbeta primers. Method: immunoSEQ multiplex PCR; TCRdb's copy keeps in-frame clones and lacks some. The sample carries about 200,000 clones, around 79% recorded once. What was sequenced was PBMCs. These receptors were taken from a male donor in good health and CMV-seropositive.

The genes are TRBV18 and TRBJ1-5, with 7 bases fitting TRBD1. CDR1 KGHSH and CDR2 LQKENI come from the germline V gene. There are 17 residues in the CDR3. V lost 0 bases to trimming and J lost 6 bases; unmatched junction nucleotides: 11. CDR3 coding DNA: TGTGCCAGCTCACCACCCCCCAGGGGGAATTGGGGTCAGCCCCAGCATTTT. It specifies CASSPPPRGNWGQPQHF.

The rearrangement links TRBV6-6 to TRBJ1-3; 9 nucleotides match TRBD1. CDR1 is MNHNY, CDR2 SVGAGI, per germline (reference sequence). V lost 6 bases, J lost 5 bases, and 8 bases stayed unmatched. This CDR3 contains 15 residues. CDR3 in amino acids: CASRGDRAVRNTIYF. CDR3 nucleotide sequence: TGTGCCAGCAGGGGGGACAGGGCGGTTCGAAACACCATATATTTT.

The chain joins TRBV9 to TRBJ2-4, with a weak D call TRBD2 (6 bases). Trimming removed 0 bases from V and 7 bases from J, with 14 bases in between. Germline V gene data show CDR1 as SGDLS and CDR2 as YYNGEE. CDR3 length: 15 residues. The CDR3 region is CASSVGVGRDNIQYF. DNA for the CDR3: TGTGCCAGCAGCGTAGGGGTGGGGCGGGACAACATTCAGTACTTC.

V usage is TRBV4-3 and J usage is TRBJ1-2; 7 bases match TRBD1. Germline values: CDR1 LGHNA, CDR2 YSLEER. The V gene end was trimmed by 2 bases and the J gene end by 9 bases; junction bases not matched to a gene: 12. The CDR3 is 15 amino acids. The DNA of the CDR3 is TGCGCCAGCAGCCAAACGACACAGGGGTTTTACAGCTACACCTTC. Translation: CASSQTTQGFYSYTF.

This clone was seen only a few times. The chain recombines TRBV27 with TRBJ1-2, with TRBD1 as a possible D gene (5 bases). Germline V gene lookup returns CDR1 MNHEY and CDR2 SMNVEV (reference sequence). V lost 2 bases, J lost 7 bases, and 17 bases lay in between. The CDR3 spans 15 residues. The CDR3 spells CASSLGGRALGGYTF. The DNA of the CDR3 is TGTGCCAGCAGTTTAGGTGGCAGGGCCTTAGGTGGCTACACCTTC.

V and J are TRBV19 and TRBJ1-4; the D gene is possibly TRBD1 (6 bases). The CDR3 is 14 residues long. Looked up from germline, CDR1 is LNHDA and CDR2 is SQIVND (reference sequence). Between the trimmed V and J ends, which lost 5 bases and 7 bases, there was a span of 14 bases. CDR3 sequence (DNA): TGTGCCAGTAGTTCAGGGGCAGGGCCTGAAAAACTGTTTTTT. It encodes CASSSGAGPEKLFF. Full variable domain (remainder filled in from reference TRBV19 and TRBJ1-4): DGGITQSPKYLFRKEGQNVTLSCEQNLNHDAMYWYRQDPGQGLRLIYYSQIVNDFQKGDIAEGYSVSREKKESFPLTVTSAQKNPTAFYLCASSSGAGPEKLFFGSGTQLSVL.